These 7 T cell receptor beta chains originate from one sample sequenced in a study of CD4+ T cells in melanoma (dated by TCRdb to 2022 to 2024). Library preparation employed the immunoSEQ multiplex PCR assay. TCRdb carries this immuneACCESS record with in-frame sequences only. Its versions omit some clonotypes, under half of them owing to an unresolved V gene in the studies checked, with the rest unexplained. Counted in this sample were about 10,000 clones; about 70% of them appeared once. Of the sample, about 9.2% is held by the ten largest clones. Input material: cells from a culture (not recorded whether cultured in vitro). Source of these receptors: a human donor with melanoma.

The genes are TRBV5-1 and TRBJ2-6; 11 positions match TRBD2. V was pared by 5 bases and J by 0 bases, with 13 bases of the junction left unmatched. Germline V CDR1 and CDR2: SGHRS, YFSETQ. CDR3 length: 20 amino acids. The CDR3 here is CASSRTPLAGGFSGANVLTF. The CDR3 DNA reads TGCGCCAGCAGTCGGACCCCGCTAGCGGGGGGTTTCTCTGGGGCCAACGTCCTGACTTTC.

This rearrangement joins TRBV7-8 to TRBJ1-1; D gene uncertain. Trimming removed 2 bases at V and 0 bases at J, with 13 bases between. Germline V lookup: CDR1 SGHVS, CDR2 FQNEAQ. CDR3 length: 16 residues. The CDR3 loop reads CASSLNVGLMNTEAFF. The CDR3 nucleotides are TGTGCCAGCAGCTTAAACGTGGGCCTGATGAACACTGAAGCTTTCTTT. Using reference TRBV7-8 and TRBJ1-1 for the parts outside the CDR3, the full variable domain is GAGVSQSPRYKVAKRGQDVALRCDPISGHVSLFWYQQALGQGPEFLTYFQNEAQLDKSGLPSDRFFAERPEGSVSTLKIQRTQQEDSAVYLCASSLNVGLMNTEAFFGQGTRLTVV.

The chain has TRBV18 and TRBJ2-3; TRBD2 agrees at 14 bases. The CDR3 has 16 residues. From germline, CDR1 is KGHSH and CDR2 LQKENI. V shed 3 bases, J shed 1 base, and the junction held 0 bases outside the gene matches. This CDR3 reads CASSPGLAGGTDTQYF. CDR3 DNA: TGTGCCAGCTCACCGGGACTAGCGGGGGGCACAGATACGCAGTATTTT.

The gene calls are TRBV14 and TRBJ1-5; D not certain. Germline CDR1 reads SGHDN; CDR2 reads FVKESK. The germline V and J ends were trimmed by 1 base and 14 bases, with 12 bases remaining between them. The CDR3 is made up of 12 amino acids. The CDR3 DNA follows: TGTGCCAGCAGCCAAGGCACGGGAGCCAAGCATTTT. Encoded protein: CASSQGTGAKHF.

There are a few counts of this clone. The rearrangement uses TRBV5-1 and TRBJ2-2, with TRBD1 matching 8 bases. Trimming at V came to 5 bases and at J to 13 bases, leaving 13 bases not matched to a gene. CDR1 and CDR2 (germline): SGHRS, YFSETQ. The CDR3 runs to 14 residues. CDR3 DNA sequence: TGCGCCAGCAGTAGAACACGGGACAGGTCTGCGCTGTTTTTT. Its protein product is CASSRTRDRSALFF.

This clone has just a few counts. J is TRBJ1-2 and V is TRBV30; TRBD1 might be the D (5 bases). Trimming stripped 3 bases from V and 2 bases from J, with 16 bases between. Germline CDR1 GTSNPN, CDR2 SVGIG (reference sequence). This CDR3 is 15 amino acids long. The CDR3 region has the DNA TGTGCCTGGAGCGCCAAAGGGGTGGGAAACTATGGCTACACCTTC. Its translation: CAWSAKGVGNYGYTF. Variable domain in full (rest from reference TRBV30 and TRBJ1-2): SQTIHQWPATLVQPVGSPLSLECTVEGTSNPNLYWYRQAAGRGLQLLFYSVGIGQISSEVPQNLSASRPQDRQFILSSKKLLLSDSGFYLCAWSAKGVGNYGYTFGSGTRLTVV.

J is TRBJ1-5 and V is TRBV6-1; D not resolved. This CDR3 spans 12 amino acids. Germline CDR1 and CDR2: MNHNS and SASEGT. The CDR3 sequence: CASRSSYQPQHF. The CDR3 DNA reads TGTGCGAGCCGCAGTTCCTATCAGCCCCAGCATTTT.